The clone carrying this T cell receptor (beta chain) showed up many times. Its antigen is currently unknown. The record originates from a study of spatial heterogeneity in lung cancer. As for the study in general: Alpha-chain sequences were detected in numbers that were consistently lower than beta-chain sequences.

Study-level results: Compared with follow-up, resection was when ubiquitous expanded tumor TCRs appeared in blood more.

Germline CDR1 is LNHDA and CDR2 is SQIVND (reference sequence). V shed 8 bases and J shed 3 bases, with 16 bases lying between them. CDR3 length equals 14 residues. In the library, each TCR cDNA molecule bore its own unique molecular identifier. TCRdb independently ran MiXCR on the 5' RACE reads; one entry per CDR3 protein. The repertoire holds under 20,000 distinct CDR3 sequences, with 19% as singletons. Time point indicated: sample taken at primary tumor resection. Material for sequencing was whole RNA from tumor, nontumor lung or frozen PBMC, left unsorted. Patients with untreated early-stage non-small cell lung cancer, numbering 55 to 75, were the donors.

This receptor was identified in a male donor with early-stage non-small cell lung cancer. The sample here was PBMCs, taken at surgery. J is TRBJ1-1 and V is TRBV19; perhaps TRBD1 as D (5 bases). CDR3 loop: CASRETRQYTEAFF. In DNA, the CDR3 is TGTGCCAGTCGCGAAACTCGACAGTACACTGAAGCTTTCTTT.